This entry features one T cell receptor beta chain sequence. The data are from a study of blood T cell repertoires in COVID-19. Study-level background: Sample material is recorded as cDNA or gDNA derived from T cells, B-cell-depleted T cells, or PBMCs.

This CDR3 comprises 16 residues. Germline V gives CDR1 LNHDA, CDR2 SQIVND (reference sequence). Trimming shortened V by 6 bases and J by 0 bases, and 15 bases separated the two germline ends. Study processing details: By means of reference gene primer amplification, nucleated cell counts were estimated. The method was immunoSEQ multiplex PCR; TCRdb's version includes in-frame clones alone and lacks a portion of them. That table supplies the V and J calls and clone size; D and trimming were determined from the DNA. The sample shows about 180,000 clones, about nine tenths of them seen only once. The sequenced sample consisted of peripheral blood. This sequence originates from a man in his 70s with active or convalescent COVID-19. V gene TRBV19 combines with J gene TRBJ2-1; perhaps TRBD2 as D (5 bases). Here the CDR3 DNA reads TGTGCCAGTAGCCCGCGCGGGTACAGCTCCTACAATGAGCAGTTCTTC. Translated: CASSPRGYSSYNEQFF. The full variable domain, with the rest looked up from reference TRBV19 and TRBJ2-1, is DGGITQSPKYLFRKEGQNVTLSCEQNLNHDAMYWYRQDPGQGLRLIYYSQIVNDFQKGDIAEGYSVSREKKESFPLTVTSAQKNPTAFYLCASSPRGYSSYNEQFFGPGTRLTVL.